This T cell receptor (beta chain) was observed in a study of T cell clusters in autoimmune cytopenias. TRB amplification used approximately 0.25 ug of peripheral blood genomic DNA. About this clonotype itself: Antigen specificity is unknown.

Study conclusions and caveats: Physiological T cell clusters of healthy donors were apparently absent in primary autoimmune cytopenia patients.

Multiplex touch-down PCR amplified TRB using TRB-A and TRB-B pools in one tube. For each CDR3 protein, TCRdb gives one entry from its re-call of the multiplex PCR reads, without DNA. Its table lists roughly 16,000 distinct CDR3 sequences. Germline CDR1 GTSNPN, CDR2 SVGIG (reference sequence). The CDR3 is 15 amino acids. Separately, the same data were catalogued under a study of T cell repertoires in aging, cancer and after chemotherapy. From that report: Clear clonal overlap appeared across healthy donor samples taken over several months to years.

The chain is built from TRBV30 and TRBJ1-6; TCRdb indicates TRBD1, and absent DNA this call remains unverified. Sequenced sample: peripheral blood. The TCR comes from a human donor in good health. CDR3: CAWSRRGGSNSPLHF.